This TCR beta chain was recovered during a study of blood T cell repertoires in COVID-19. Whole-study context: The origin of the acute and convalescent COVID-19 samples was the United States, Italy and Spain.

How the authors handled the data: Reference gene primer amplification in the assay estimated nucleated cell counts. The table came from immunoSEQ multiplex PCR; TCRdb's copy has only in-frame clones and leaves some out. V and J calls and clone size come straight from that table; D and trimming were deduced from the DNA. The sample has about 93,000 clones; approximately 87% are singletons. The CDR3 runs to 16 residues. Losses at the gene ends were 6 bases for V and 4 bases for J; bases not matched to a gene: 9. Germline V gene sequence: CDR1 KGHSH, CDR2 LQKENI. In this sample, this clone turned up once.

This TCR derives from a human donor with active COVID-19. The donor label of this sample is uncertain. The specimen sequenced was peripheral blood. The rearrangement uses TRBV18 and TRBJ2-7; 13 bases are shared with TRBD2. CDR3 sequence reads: CASSPRTSGGMYEQYF. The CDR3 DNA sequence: TGTGCCAGCTCGCCCCGGACTAGCGGGGGCATGTACGAGCAGTACTTC.